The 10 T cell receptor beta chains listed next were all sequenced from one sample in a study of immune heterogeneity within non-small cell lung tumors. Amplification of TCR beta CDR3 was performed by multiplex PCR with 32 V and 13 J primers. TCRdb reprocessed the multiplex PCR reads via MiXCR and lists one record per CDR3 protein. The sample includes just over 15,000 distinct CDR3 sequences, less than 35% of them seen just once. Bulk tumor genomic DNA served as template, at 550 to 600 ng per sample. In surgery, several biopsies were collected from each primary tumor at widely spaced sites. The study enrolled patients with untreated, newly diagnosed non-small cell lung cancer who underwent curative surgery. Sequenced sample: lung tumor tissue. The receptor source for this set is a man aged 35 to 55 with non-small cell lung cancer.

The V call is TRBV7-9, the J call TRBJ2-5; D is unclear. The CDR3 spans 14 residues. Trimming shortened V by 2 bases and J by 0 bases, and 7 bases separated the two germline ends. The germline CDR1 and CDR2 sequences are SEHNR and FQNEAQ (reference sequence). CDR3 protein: CASSLSVNQETQYF. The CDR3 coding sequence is TGTGCCAGCAGCTTATCCGTAAACCAAGAGACCCAGTACTTC. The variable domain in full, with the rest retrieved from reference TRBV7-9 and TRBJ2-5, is DTGVSQNPRHKITKRGQNVTFRCDPISEHNRLYWYRQTLGQGPEFLTYFQNEAQLEKSRLLSDRFSAERPKGSFSTLEIQRTEQGDSAMYLCASSLSVNQETQYFGPGTRLLVL.

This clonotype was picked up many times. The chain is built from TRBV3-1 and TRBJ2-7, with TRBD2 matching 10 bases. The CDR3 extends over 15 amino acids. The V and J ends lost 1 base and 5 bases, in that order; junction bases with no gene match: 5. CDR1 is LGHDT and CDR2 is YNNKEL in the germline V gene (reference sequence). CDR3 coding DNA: TGTGCCAGCAGCCAAGCGGCTAGCGGGAGACACGAGCAGTACTTC. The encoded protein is CASSQAASGRHEQYF.

The DNA for the CDR3 is TGCGCCAGCAGCTTGGAGGGACGGATGAACACTGAAGCTTTCTTT. As protein: CASSLEGRMNTEAFF. The chain joins TRBV5-1 to TRBJ1-1; perhaps TRBD1 as D (5 bases). The CDR3 is made up of 15 amino acids. Per the germline V gene, CDR1 is SGHRS and CDR2 is YFSETQ. V was shortened by 0 bases and J by 0 bases, with 9 bases between the two germline ends.

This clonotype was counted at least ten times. The CDR3 DNA sequence: TGTGCCGGGTACGGGGCTAACTATGGCTACACCTTC. Its protein is CAGYGANYGYTF. The chain carries TRBV19 and TRBJ1-2; D remains unclear. The germline V and J ends were trimmed by 11 bases and 0 bases, with 10 bases remaining between them. From germline, CDR1 is LNHDA and CDR2 SQIVND (reference sequence). This CDR3 region has 12 residues.

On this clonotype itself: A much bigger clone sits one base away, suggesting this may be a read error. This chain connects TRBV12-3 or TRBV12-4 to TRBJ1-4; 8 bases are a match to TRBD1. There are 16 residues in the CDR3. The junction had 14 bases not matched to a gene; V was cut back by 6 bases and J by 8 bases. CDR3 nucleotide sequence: TGTGCCAGCAGAAAGGGACAGGTGGCCCCGTGGGAAAAACTGTTTTTT. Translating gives CASRKGQVAPWEKLFF.

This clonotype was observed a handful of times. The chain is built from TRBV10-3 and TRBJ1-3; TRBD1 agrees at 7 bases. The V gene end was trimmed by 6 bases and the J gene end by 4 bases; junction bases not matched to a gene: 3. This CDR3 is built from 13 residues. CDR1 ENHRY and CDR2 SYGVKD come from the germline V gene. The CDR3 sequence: CAISTGAGNTIYF. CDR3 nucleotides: TGTGCCATCAGCACAGGGGCCGGAAACACCATATATTTT.

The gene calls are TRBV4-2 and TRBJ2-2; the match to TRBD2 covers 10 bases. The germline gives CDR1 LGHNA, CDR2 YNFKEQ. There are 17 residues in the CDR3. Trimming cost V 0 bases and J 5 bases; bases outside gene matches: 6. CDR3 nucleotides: TGTGCCAGCAGCCAAGAAGGGCTAGCGGGAGTTACCGGGGAGCTGTTTTTT. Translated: CASSQEGLAGVTGELFF.

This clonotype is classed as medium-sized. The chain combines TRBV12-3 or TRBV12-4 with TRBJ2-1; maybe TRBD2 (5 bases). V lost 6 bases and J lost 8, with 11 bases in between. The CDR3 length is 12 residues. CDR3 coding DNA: TGTGCCAGCAGAAACCAGCGGTATGAGCAGTTCTTC. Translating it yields CASRNQRYEQFF.

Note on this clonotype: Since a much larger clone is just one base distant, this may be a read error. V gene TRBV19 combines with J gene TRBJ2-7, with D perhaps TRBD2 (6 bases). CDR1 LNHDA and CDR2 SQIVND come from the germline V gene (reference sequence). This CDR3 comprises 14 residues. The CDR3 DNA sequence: TGTGCCAGTAAAGGGAGGCGGGACGCCTACGCGCAGTACTTC. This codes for CASKGRRDAYAQYF.

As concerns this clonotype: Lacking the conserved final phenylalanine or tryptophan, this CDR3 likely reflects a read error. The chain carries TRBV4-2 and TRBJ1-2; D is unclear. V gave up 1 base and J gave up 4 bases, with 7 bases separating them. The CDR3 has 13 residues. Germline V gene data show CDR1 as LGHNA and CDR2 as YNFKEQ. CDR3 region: CASSQGNGYGYTS. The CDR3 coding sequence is TGTGCCAGCAGCCAAGGTAACGGCTATGGCTACACCTCC.